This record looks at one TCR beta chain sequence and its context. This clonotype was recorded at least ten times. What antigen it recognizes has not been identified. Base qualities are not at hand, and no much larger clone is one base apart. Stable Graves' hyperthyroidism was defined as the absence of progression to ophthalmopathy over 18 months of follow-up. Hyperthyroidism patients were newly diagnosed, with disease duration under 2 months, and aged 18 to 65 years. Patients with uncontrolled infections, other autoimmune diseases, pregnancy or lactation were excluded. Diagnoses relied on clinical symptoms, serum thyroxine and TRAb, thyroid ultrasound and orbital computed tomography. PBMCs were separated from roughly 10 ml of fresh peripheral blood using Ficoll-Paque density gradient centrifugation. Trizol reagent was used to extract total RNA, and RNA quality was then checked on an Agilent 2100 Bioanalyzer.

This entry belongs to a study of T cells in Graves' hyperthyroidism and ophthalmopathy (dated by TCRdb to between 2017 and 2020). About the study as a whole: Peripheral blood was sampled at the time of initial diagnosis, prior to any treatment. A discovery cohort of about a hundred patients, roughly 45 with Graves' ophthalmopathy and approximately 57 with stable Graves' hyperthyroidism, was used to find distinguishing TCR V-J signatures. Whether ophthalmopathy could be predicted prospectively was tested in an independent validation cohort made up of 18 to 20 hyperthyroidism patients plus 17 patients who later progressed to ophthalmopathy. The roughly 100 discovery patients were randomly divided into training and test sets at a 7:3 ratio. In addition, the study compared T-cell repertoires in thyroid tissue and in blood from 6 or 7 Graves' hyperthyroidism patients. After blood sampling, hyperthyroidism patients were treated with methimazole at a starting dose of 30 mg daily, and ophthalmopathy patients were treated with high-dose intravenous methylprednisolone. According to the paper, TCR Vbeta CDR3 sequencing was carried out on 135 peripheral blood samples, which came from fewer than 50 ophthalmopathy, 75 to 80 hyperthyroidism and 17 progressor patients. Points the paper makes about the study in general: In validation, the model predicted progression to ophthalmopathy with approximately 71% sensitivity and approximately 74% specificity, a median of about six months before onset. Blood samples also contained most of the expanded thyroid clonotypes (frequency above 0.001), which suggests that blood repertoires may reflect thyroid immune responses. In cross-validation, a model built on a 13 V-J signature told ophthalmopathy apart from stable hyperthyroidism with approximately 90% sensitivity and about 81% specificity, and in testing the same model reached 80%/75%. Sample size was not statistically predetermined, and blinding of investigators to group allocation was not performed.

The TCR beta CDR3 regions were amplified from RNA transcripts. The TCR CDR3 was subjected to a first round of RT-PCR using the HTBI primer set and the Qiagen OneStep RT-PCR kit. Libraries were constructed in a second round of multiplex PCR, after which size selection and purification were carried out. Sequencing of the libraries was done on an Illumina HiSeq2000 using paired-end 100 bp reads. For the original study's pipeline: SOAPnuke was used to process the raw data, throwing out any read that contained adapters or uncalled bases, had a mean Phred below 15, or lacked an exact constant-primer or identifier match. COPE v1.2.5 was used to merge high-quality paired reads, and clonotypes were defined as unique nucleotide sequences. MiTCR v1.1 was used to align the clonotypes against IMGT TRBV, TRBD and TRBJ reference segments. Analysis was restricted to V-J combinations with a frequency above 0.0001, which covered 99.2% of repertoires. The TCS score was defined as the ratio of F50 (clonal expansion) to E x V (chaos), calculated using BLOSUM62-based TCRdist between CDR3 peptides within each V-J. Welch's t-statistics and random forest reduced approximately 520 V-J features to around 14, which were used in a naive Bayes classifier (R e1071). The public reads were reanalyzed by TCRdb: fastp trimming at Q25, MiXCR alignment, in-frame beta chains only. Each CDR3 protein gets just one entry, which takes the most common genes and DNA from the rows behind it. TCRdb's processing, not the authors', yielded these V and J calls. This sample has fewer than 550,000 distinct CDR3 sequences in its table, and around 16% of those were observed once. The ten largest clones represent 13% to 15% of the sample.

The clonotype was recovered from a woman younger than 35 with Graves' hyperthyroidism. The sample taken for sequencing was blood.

The CDR3 reads CASSSRPGQGTYEQYF. The DNA reads TGTGCCAGCAGCTCGCGACCGGGACAGGGGACCTACGAGCAGTACTTC. The chain is made from TRBV7-2 and TRBJ2-7, and TRBD1 matches 10 of the central bases. Unmatched junction bases come to 8, with V trimmed by 4 bases and J by 2 bases. Via the germline V gene, CDR1 is SGHTA and CDR2 FQGNSA. Counted from cysteine to phenylalanine, this CDR3 has 16 amino acids. The only DNA kept is the CDR3, 48 bases in frame from the first base.